This entry is about one T cell receptor beta chain. In the authors' methods: Estimates of nucleated cell counts were drawn from the amplification of reference gene primers. Only in-frame clones appear in the TCRdb table, and some are missing; sequencing was by immunoSEQ multiplex PCR. V and J calls plus clone size are reproduced from that table; the DNA served to infer D and trimming. The table lists about 190,000 clones, almost 85% of them singletons. The data stem from a study of blood T cell repertoires in COVID-19. About the study: The United States, Italy and Spain supplied acute and convalescent COVID-19 samples. Sample material is recorded as cDNA or gDNA derived from T cells, B-cell-depleted T cells, or PBMCs.

CDR3 size: 15 residues. Trimming took 6 bases from V and 5 from J; bases not matched to a gene: 12. Germline CDR1 is MNHEY and CDR2 is SVGAGI. This rearrangement joins TRBV6-5 to TRBJ1-1; 7 positions agree with TRBD1. Sequenced input: peripheral blood. The clonotype was recovered from a woman aged 65 to 85 with active or convalescent COVID-19. The CDR3 DNA is TGTGCCAGCAGCCTTGGACAGGCATTCGTAACTGAAGCTTTCTTT. Its translation is CASSLGQAFVTEAFF.